These T cell receptor beta chains were read from a single sample in a study of Ad26.COV2.S vaccination and SARS-CoV-2 variants. The repertoire was sequenced with immunoSEQ multiplex PCR; TCRdb's copy has only in-frame clones and lacks some. The sample has about 680,000 clones, roughly nine tenths seen once; the top ten hold 1.5%. The sample was peripheral blood, taken in a trial of Ad26.COV2.S vaccine versus placebo. The source of these receptors is a person aged 18 to 65 who received the Ad26.COV2.S COVID-19 vaccine or a placebo. Each CDR3 is given with its conserved first and last residue. The order of the fields is CDR3 DNA, CDR3 protein, V gene, clone size, J gene, D gene. A D gene is named only where the DNA matches it firmly. Not every row has a clone size; where given, it reads once, few, many or a size class.

CDR3nt: TGTGCCAGCAGCTTGGGAGGTATAGCGGGAGGGGAGCAGTTCTTC; CDR3aa: CASSLGGIAGGEQFF; v_gene: TRBV5-4; abundance: -; j_gene: TRBJ2-1; d_gene: TRBD2
CDR3nt: TGTGCCAGCAGCGCCGGGACAGGGGACTATGGCTACACCTTC; CDR3aa: CASSAGTGDYGYTF; v_gene: TRBV7-2; abundance: -; j_gene: TRBJ1-2; d_gene: TRBD1
CDR3nt: TGTGCCAGTAGAAGGGCCTTTGATTCACCCCTCCACTTT; CDR3aa: CASRRAFDSPLHF; v_gene: TRBV19; abundance: -; j_gene: TRBJ1-6; d_gene: -
CDR3nt: TGCGCCAGCAGCTCGACAGGGACGGGAAACACCATATATTTT; CDR3aa: CASSSTGTGNTIYF; v_gene: TRBV5-1; abundance: -; j_gene: TRBJ1-3; d_gene: TRBD1
CDR3nt: TGTGCCAGCAGCCAAGGGGCTAGCGGGAGTCCCACAGATACGCAGTATTTT; CDR3aa: CASSQGASGSPTDTQYF; v_gene: TRBV4-2; abundance: -; j_gene: TRBJ2-3; d_gene: TRBD2
CDR3nt: TGCGCCAGCAGCCAGCGACAGGGAGGGGCTGAAGCTTTCTTT; CDR3aa: CASSQRQGGAEAFF; v_gene: TRBV5-1; abundance: -; j_gene: TRBJ1-1; d_gene: TRBD1
CDR3nt: TGTGCCAGCAGCGTAGGACCAGCCCCTTCCTACGAGCAGTACTTC; CDR3aa: CASSVGPAPSYEQYF; v_gene: TRBV9; abundance: -; j_gene: TRBJ2-7; d_gene: -
CDR3nt: TGTGCCTGGAGGGGGGACTACGTTCAGCAGTTCTTC; CDR3aa: CAWRGDYVQQFF; v_gene: TRBV30; abundance: -; j_gene: TRBJ2-1; d_gene: TRBD2
CDR3nt: TGTGCCAGCAGTTACTCCATAACCCCCTCCTACGAGCAGTACTTC; CDR3aa: CASSYSITPSYEQYF; v_gene: TRBV6-5; abundance: -; j_gene: TRBJ2-7; d_gene: -
CDR3nt: TGTGCCAGCTCACCTCAGGGCGGGACTAGGACCTACGAGCAGTACTTC; CDR3aa: CASSPQGGTRTYEQYF; v_gene: TRBV18; abundance: -; j_gene: TRBJ2-7; d_gene: TRBD2
CDR3nt: TGTGCCAGCAGTTTCTCGGACACTGAAGCTTTCTTT; CDR3aa: CASSFSDTEAFF; v_gene: TRBV12-3/TRBV12-4; abundance: -; j_gene: TRBJ1-1; d_gene: -
CDR3nt: TGTGCCAGCTCACCACTGGCGGGGGGCGATCGGTCTGTGATCTACGAGCAGTACTTC; CDR3aa: CASSPLAGGDRSVIYEQYF; v_gene: TRBV18; abundance: -; j_gene: TRBJ2-7; d_gene: TRBD2
CDR3nt: TGCGCCAGCAGCGGACTACAGGGTATTGCGGAAAAACTGTTTTTT; CDR3aa: CASSGLQGIAEKLFF; v_gene: TRBV4-1; abundance: -; j_gene: TRBJ1-4; d_gene: -
CDR3nt: TGCGCCAGCAGCTTGTCCCAGTCAGGGTACGAGCAGTACTTC; CDR3aa: CASSLSQSGYEQYF; v_gene: TRBV5-1; abundance: -; j_gene: TRBJ2-7; d_gene: -
CDR3nt: TGTGCCTGGAGCGCGATCCCCTACAATGAGCAGTTCTTC; CDR3aa: CAWSAIPYNEQFF; v_gene: TRBV30; abundance: -; j_gene: TRBJ2-1; d_gene: -
CDR3nt: TGCGCCAGCAGTGCAGGGAACACCGGGGAGCTGTTTTTT; CDR3aa: CASSAGNTGELFF; v_gene: TRBV10-2; abundance: once; j_gene: TRBJ2-2; d_gene: -
CDR3nt: TGTGCCAGCAGGCCCCCCGGGACAGGGCCCTACGAGCAGTACTTC; CDR3aa: CASRPPGTGPYEQYF; v_gene: TRBV7-9; abundance: -; j_gene: TRBJ2-7; d_gene: TRBD1
CDR3nt: TGTGCCAGCAGCTTCCCCGACAGGTCTTATGGCTACACCTTC; CDR3aa: CASSFPDRSYGYTF; v_gene: TRBV7-9; abundance: -; j_gene: TRBJ1-2; d_gene: -
CDR3nt: TGTGCCAGCAGCCAAGGGGATTCACCCCTCCACTTT; CDR3aa: CASSQGDSPLHF; v_gene: TRBV14; abundance: -; j_gene: TRBJ1-6; d_gene: -
CDR3nt: TGTGCCAGCGGGAGGGCTTTGGTGGGGAATGAGCAGTTCTTC; CDR3aa: CASGRALVGNEQFF; v_gene: TRBV7-2; abundance: once; j_gene: TRBJ2-1; d_gene: TRBD2
CDR3nt: TGTGCCAGCAGCTTAACCGGGAGGCGTGGGGGAGAGACCCAGTACTTC; CDR3aa: CASSLTGRRGGETQYF; v_gene: TRBV7-2; abundance: -; j_gene: TRBJ2-5; d_gene: TRBD2
CDR3nt: TGTGCCAGCAGCTTTCTAGCGGGGGGGTTGGAGACCCAGTACTTC; CDR3aa: CASSFLAGGLETQYF; v_gene: TRBV7-6; abundance: -; j_gene: TRBJ2-5; d_gene: TRBD2
CDR3nt: TGTGCCAGCAGCCAATTTGGGGCAGGTGAGCAGTTCTTC; CDR3aa: CASSQFGAGEQFF; v_gene: TRBV3-1/TRBV3-2; abundance: -; j_gene: TRBJ2-1; d_gene: -
CDR3nt: TGTGCCAGTAGTATTGAAGGCACAGATACGCAGTATTTT; CDR3aa: CASSIEGTDTQYF; v_gene: TRBV19; abundance: -; j_gene: TRBJ2-3; d_gene: -
CDR3nt: TGTGCCAGTAAGATAAGTACAGGGAAAGAGACCCAGTACTTC; CDR3aa: CASKISTGKETQYF; v_gene: TRBV19; abundance: -; j_gene: TRBJ2-5; d_gene: -
CDR3nt: TGTGCCTGGAGTGAAGACTACTACGAGCAGTACTTC; CDR3aa: CAWSEDYYEQYF; v_gene: TRBV30; abundance: -; j_gene: TRBJ2-7; d_gene: -
CDR3nt: TGTGCCAGCAGCCAAGATCGGGCGGTTCAGTATTTT; CDR3aa: CASSQDRAVQYF; v_gene: TRBV14; abundance: -; j_gene: TRBJ2-3; d_gene: -
CDR3nt: TGTGCCAGCTCAGCAACGACTAGCGGCTCCTACGAGCAGTACTTC; CDR3aa: CASSATTSGSYEQYF; v_gene: TRBV18; abundance: -; j_gene: TRBJ2-7; d_gene: TRBD2